This T cell receptor beta chain was observed in a study of T cell responses to AZD1222 COVID-19 vaccine. Study-wide context: The study pooled second doses at about 4 or about 12 weeks.

The method was immunoSEQ multiplex PCR; TCRdb's version includes in-frame clones alone and lacks a portion of them. The sample carries about 140,000 clones, 92% recorded once. The CDR3 has 14 residues. Germline V lookup: CDR1 SQVTM, CDR2 ANQGSEA. Trimming took 7 bases from V and 6 from J; bases not matched to a gene: 9. Concerning this clone itself: Antigen: not known.

The study, taken as a whole, reports: Spike-specific TCR repertoires showed rising breadth and depth after two AZD1222 doses. Donors were largely white British and mainly female; clonal diversity was possibly underestimated. Per reports, nearly half of all spike-specific TCRs target regions that are unmutated in variants.

The source was peripheral blood, collected on day 0 of AZD1222 vaccination. The chain is built from TRBV29-1 and TRBJ2-2, with 9 bases aligning to TRBD1. This TCR was recovered from an adult in good health. The CDR3 region has the DNA TGCAGCGCCGAAGGACAGGGGAGCGCCGGGGAGCTGTTTTTT. Translating gives CSAEGQGSAGELFF.